One sample yielded the 8 T cell receptor beta chains listed below, sequenced in a study of cytotoxic CD8 clonotypes in ibrutinib-treated CLL. The data were produced by immunoSEQ multiplex PCR, yet TCRdb's version contains in-frame clones alone and is incomplete. The table lists some 93,000 clones, roughly 80% of them singletons. This sample comprised PBMCs, obtained after 12 months of ibrutinib treatment. The receptors shown here come from a human donor with chronic lymphocytic leukemia.

This sequence joins TRBV6-5 and TRBJ1-6; D is perhaps TRBD1 (5 bases). The CDR3 loop spans 15 amino acids. Germline CDR1 and CDR2: MNHEY and SVGAGI. The V end lost 6 bases, the J end lost 7 bases, and 16 bases lay between the germline ends. The CDR3 loop is CASRGTGQRNSPLHF. The CDR3 DNA sequence: TGTGCCAGCAGGGGGACCGGCCAGCGGAATTCACCCCTCCACTTT.

The chain joins TRBV5-1 to TRBJ2-2; TRBD1 agrees at 9 bases. This CDR3 spans 15 amino acids. The germline V gene has CDR1 SGHRS and CDR2 YFSETQ. J was trimmed by 5 bases and V by 4 bases; bases with no gene match: 6. Here the CDR3 DNA reads TGCGCCAGCAGCCTGGACAGGGGTTTTACCGGGGAGCTGTTTTTT. Translation gives CASSLDRGFTGELFF.

The gene calls are TRBV11-3 and TRBJ2-1, with D perhaps TRBD1 or TRBD2 (5 bases each). V dropped 4 bases and J dropped 5 bases, with 12 bases sitting between them. CDR1 is SGHNT and CDR2 is YENEEA in the germline V gene. The CDR3 is made up of 14 amino acids. CDR3 coding DNA: TGTGCCAGCAGCTGGGGAAGAGGGGACAATGAGCAGTTCTTC. Translating gives CASSWGRGDNEQFF.

The chain joins TRBV28 to TRBJ2-3; D is perhaps TRBD1 (5 bases). The length of the CDR3 is 16 residues. Per the germline V gene, CDR1 is MDHEN and CDR2 is SYDVKM. Trimming pared 5 bases from V and 5 bases from J, leaving 20 bases between. DNA of the CDR3: TGTGCCAGCAGTCCTATAGAAAAGGGGAAGGGAGATACGCAGTATTTT. Translation: CASSPIEKGKGDTQYF.

The V and J genes are TRBV2 and TRBJ2-3, with D maybe TRBD2 (5 bases). Trimming cost V 2 bases and J 3 bases, with 9 bases left between them. Germline CDR1 and CDR2: SNHLY and FYNNEI. The CDR3 is made up of 14 amino acids. The CDR3 nucleotides read TGTGCCAGCAGTGAAAGGCGAGGGACAGATACGCAGTATTTT. It encodes CASSERRGTDTQYF. Full variable domain (outside the CDR3, taken from reference TRBV2 and TRBJ2-3): EPEVTQTPSHQVTQMGQEVILRCVPISNHLYFYWYRQILGQKVEFLVSFYNNEISEKSEIFDDQFSVERPDGSNFTLKIRSTKLEDSAMYFCASSERRGTDTQYFGPGTRLTVL.

The chain uses TRBV7-9 and TRBJ2-5; 12 positions match TRBD1. The CDR3 sequence is 15 residues long. Germline lookup yields CDR1 SEHNR and CDR2 FQNEAQ (reference sequence). The V gene end was trimmed by 5 bases and the J gene end by 4 bases; junction bases not matched to a gene: 5. The CDR3 nucleotides are TGTGCCAGCAGCACGGGACAGGGGGCGGTAGAGACCCAGTACTTC. This gives the protein CASSTGQGAVETQYF.

The chain has TRBV5-1 and TRBJ2-5, with TRBD1 as a possible D gene (5 bases). This CDR3 has 14 amino acids. Trimming pared 0 bases from V and 4 bases from J, leaving 10 bases between. CDR1 SGHRS and CDR2 YFSETQ come from the germline V gene. CDR3: CASSLADRRETQYF. CDR3 DNA sequence: TGCGCCAGCAGCTTGGCCGACAGACGAGAGACCCAGTACTTC.

This clone is deemed medium-sized. The chain links TRBV7-9 to TRBJ2-1, with 8 positions matching TRBD1. The CDR3 covers 15 residues. Germline V gene lookup returns CDR1 SEHNR and CDR2 FQNEAQ (reference sequence). V was clipped by 7 bases and J by 8 bases; unmatched bases: 13. The CDR3 here is CASNSNRQGAHEQFF. CDR3 bases: TGTGCCAGCAACTCCAATCGTCAGGGGGCTCATGAGCAGTTCTTC.